The rows below give T cell receptor beta chains drawn from one sample of a study of blood T cell repertoires in COVID-19. TCRdb's table, derived via immunoSEQ multiplex PCR, lists solely in-frame clones and lacks some. The sample carries 60,000 to 70,000 clones, 88% recorded once. Material: peripheral blood. These receptors all stem from a woman aged 60-75 years with acute or convalescent COVID-19. Both conserved end residues are part of each CDR3. Only part of the rows carry a size: once, few, many, or a class if the clone is expanded.

v_call,clone_size,cdr3_aa
TRBV3-1/TRBV3-2,-,CASSPLGGQGAEKLFF
TRBV3-1/TRBV3-2,-,CASSQVTGAETQYF
TRBV28,-,CASSLGRSGFSFLFF
TRBV2,-,CASSEYGAGNSPLHF
TRBV5-8,-,CASSHDGQGNYGYTF
TRBV19,-,CASTPLTREIGYTF
TRBV10-1,once,CASSLRQSPVFRTEAFF
TRBV5-1,-,CASSLTVNTEAFF
TRBV5-1,-,CASSFPGQETQYF
TRBV15,-,CATSSNRNTEAFF
TRBV7-8,-,CASSLVYGTAALNTEAFF
TRBV12-2,-,CASRLGGQGGTEAFF